These 30 T cell receptor beta chains were sequenced from one sample in a study of beta chain features in type 1 diabetes. Expressed TCRB transcripts were sequenced because the isolated RNA had all been reverse transcribed beforehand. Measured with immunoSEQ multiplex PCR; TCRdb has only the in-frame clones, and not every one. The data contain hundreds of thousands of clones, approximately 10% of them singletons. Sequenced: naive CD4+ T cells from blood. These receptors came from a woman under 30 in good health.

The sample holds a few counts of this clone. This chain uses TRBV5-1 with TRBJ2-3, with 10 bases fitting TRBD2. V trimming: 2 bases; J trimming: 3 bases; junction bases outside the gene matches: 3. The CDR3 loop spans 15 amino acids. The germline CDR1 and CDR2 sequences are SGHRS and YFSETQ. The CDR3 loop reads CASSFLAGATDTQYF. DNA of the CDR3: TGCGCCAGCAGCTTTCTAGCGGGGGCGACAGATACGCAGTATTTT.

This clone was counted between two and nine times. The gene calls are TRBV4-2 and TRBJ2-3; D gene ambiguous. Per germline, CDR1 LGHNA and CDR2 YNFKEQ. The length of the CDR3 is 14 residues. V lost 4 bases to trimming and J lost 2 bases, with 10 bases between them. CDR3 in amino acids: CASSRIEATDTQYF. For the CDR3, the DNA is TGTGCCAGCAGCCGGATTGAAGCCACAGATACGCAGTATTTT.

The table lists this clone with a few counts. V usage is TRBV20-1 and J usage is TRBJ2-3; D is uncertain. The CDR3 covers 11 residues. Trimming cost V 8 bases and J 6 bases, with 12 bases left between them. CDR1 and CDR2 (germline): DFQATT, SNEGSKA (reference sequence). In DNA form, the CDR3 reads TGCAGTCCGCTAGGTCGGGATACGCAGTATTTT. Amino acid sequence: CSPLGRDTQYF.

This clone was counted only a few times. V gene TRBV4-1 combines with J gene TRBJ2-4; D unclear. Germline V gene data show CDR1 as MGHRA and CDR2 as YSYEKL. The CDR3 is made up of 11 amino acids. V was pared by 9 bases and J by 4 bases, with 7 bases between. CDR3 nucleotides: TGCGCCAGTTACAGTAAAAACATTCAGTACTTC. Translating gives CASYSKNIQYF.

DNA for the CDR3: TGCGCCAGCAGCATAGGACAGGGAAGGTCCTACAATGAGCAGTTCTTC. Amino acid sequence: CASSIGQGRSYNEQFF. The chain recombines TRBV5-1 with TRBJ2-1; 8 bases are a match to TRBD1. The CDR3 extends over 16 amino acids. The V gene's germline CDR1 is SGHRS and CDR2 YFSETQ. The V and J ends lost 4 bases and 1 base, in that order; junction bases with no gene match: 7.

This clone has only a few counts. This chain links TRBV7-6 with TRBJ1-4; the D gene is possibly TRBD1 (5 bases). This CDR3 region has 16 residues. Germline V lookup: CDR1 SGHVS, CDR2 FNYEAQ. Trimming removed 6 bases from V and 8 bases from J, with 22 bases in between. The CDR3 region is CASRSLPGTGAEKLFF. Here the CDR3 DNA reads TGTGCCAGCAGATCGCTGCCCGGGACGGGAGCGGAAAAACTGTTTTTT.

V and J are TRBV9 and TRBJ2-1; D is uncertain. The CDR3 runs 16 residues. Deletions cut 0 bases from V and 0 bases from J, with 10 bases between. Germline CDR1 is SGDLS and CDR2 is YYNGEE. CDR3 amino acids: CASSVVKGRSYNEQFF. In nucleotides, the CDR3 is TGTGCCAGCAGCGTAGTAAAGGGCCGCTCCTACAATGAGCAGTTCTTC.

The chain carries TRBV7-3 and TRBJ2-5; D is unresolved. The CDR3 has 15 amino acids. Trimming removed 6 bases at V and 1 base at J, with 15 bases between. Germline V CDR1 and CDR2: SGHTA, FQGTGA. The CDR3 bases are TGTGCCAGCAGGATCTTCGGCGGCAGCCAAGAGACCCAGTACTTC. Protein sequence: CASRIFGGSQETQYF.

This clone has ten or more counts. The CDR3 DNA is TGCAGCGTTGAAGAAACACAGGGCGAAAAACTGTTTTTT. Its translation is CSVEETQGEKLFF. The chain combines TRBV29-1 with TRBJ1-4; D possibly corresponds to TRBD1 (6 bases). The CDR3 totals 13 residues. Germline CDR1 SQVTM, CDR2 ANQGSEA. V was cut by 0 bases and J by 8 bases, with 10 bases left in between.

This clone was counted between two and nine times. This chain uses TRBV4-1 with TRBJ2-1, with 8 bases fitting TRBD2. The CDR3 consists of 18 residues. With V trimmed by 1 base and J by 4 bases, 12 bases remained unmatched. Germline CDR1 reads MGHRA; CDR2 reads YSYEKL. The CDR3 loop is CASSQGRAAGERYNEQFF. CDR3 sequence (DNA): TGCGCCAGCAGCCAAGGACGAGCAGCGGGAGAAAGATACAATGAGCAGTTCTTC.

The V gene is TRBV5-4, the J gene TRBJ2-7, with 12 bases lining up with TRBD2. The CDR3 contains 16 residues. The V segment lost 4 bases and the J segment 2 bases; nucleotides outside the gene matches: 7. CDR1 is SGHNT, CDR2 YYREEE, per germline (reference sequence). CDR3: CASSRLAGDAAYEQYF. The CDR3 coding sequence is TGTGCCAGCAGCCGACTAGCGGGAGACGCGGCCTACGAGCAGTACTTC. The full variable domain, its missing parts supplied by reference TRBV5-4 and TRBJ2-7, is ETGVTQSPTHLIKTRGQQVTLRCSSQSGHNTVSWYQQALGQGPQFIFQYYREEENGRGNFPPRFSGLQFPNYSSELNVNALELDDSALYLCASSRLAGDAAYEQYFGPGTRLTVT.

The CDR3 region has the DNA TGCAGCGTTCGCGAGGGACTAGCGGGAGGGTACAATGAGCAGTTCTTC. Protein: CSVREGLAGGYNEQFF. The chain has TRBV29-1 and TRBJ2-1, with TRBD2 identical over 16 bases. Germline CDR1 and CDR2: SQVTM and ANQGSEA. Trimming took 5 bases from V and 4 from J; bases not matched to a gene: 5. This CDR3 is 16 amino acids long.

This clone was detected a few times. CDR3 nucleotides: TGTGCCAGCAGCTTAGGGGCAGGATACTATGGCTACACCTTC. The encoded protein is CASSLGAGYYGYTF. This rearrangement joins TRBV7-2 to TRBJ1-2; D unclear. The length of the CDR3 is 14 residues. Trimming cost V 1 base and J 3 bases, with 9 bases left between them. Germline V CDR1 and CDR2: SGHTA, FQGNSA.

The table lists this clone with a few counts. CDR3 residues: CASSQRDRAKNIQYF. CDR3 sequence (DNA): TGTGCCAGCTCACAAAGGGACCGGGCCAAAAACATTCAGTACTTC. V usage is TRBV18 and J usage is TRBJ2-4; D assignment may be TRBD1 or TRBD2 (5 bases each). Trimming stripped 4 bases from V and 1 base from J, with 11 bases between. Germline-derived CDR1 and CDR2 are KGHSH and LQKENI. The CDR3 runs 15 residues.

V and J are TRBV30 and TRBJ2-5, with 7 bases fitting TRBD1. The CDR3 covers 14 residues. J gave up 3 bases and V 2 bases, and 6 bases lay outside the gene matches. The germline V gene has CDR1 GTSNPN and CDR2 SVGIG (reference sequence). The CDR3 reads CAWSTGAWEETQYF. CDR3 nucleotide sequence: TGTGCCTGGAGTACAGGGGCGTGGGAAGAGACCCAGTACTTC.

The J gene is TRBJ1-6, the V gene TRBV7-2; TRBD1 is a possible D gene (6 bases). This CDR3 comprises 16 residues. Trimming pared 3 bases from V and 5 bases from J, leaving 14 bases between. The V gene's germline CDR1 is SGHTA and CDR2 FQGNSA. CDR3 bases: TGTGCCAGCAGCTTCGAATACAGGGCCCATAATTCACCCCTCCACTTT. Amino acid sequence: CASSFEYRAHNSPLHF. Full variable domain (missing parts from reference TRBV7-2 and TRBJ1-6): GAGVSQSPSNKVTEKGKDVELRCDPISGHTALYWYRQSLGQGLEFLIYFQGNSAPDKSGLPSDRFSAERTGGSVSTLTIQRTQQEDSAVYLCASSFEYRAHNSPLHFGNGTRLTVT.

The rearrangement links TRBV28 to TRBJ1-1, with D possibly matching TRBD1 (5 bases). V was cut by 6 bases and J by 5 bases, with 25 bases left in between. This CDR3 spans 17 amino acids. Germline CDR1 reads MDHEN; CDR2 reads SYDVKM. The CDR3 loop is CASSPQGVWRIQTEAFF. The DNA of the CDR3 is TGTGCCAGCAGCCCCCAGGGCGTATGGCGCATCCAAACTGAAGCTTTCTTT. The complete variable domain, with remaining parts taken from reference TRBV28 and TRBJ1-1, reads DVKVTQSSRYLVKRTGEKVFLECVQDMDHENMFWYRQDPGLGLRLIYFSYDVKMKEKGDIPEGYSVSREKKERFSLILESASTNQTSMYLCASSPQGVWRIQTEAFFGQGTRLTVV.

This clone was recorded a few times. J is TRBJ2-3 and V is TRBV28; D remains unclear. Trimming took 6 bases from V and 3 from J, leaving 7 bases between them. The CDR3 spans 12 residues. The germline gives CDR1 MDHEN, CDR2 SYDVKM. CDR3 sequence (DNA): TGTGCCAGCAGCCCCAGGACAGATACGCAGTATTTT. Translated, it gives CASSPRTDTQYF.

In regard to this clone: This specimen includes other DNA sequences encoding the same CDR3. The chain recombines TRBV18 with TRBJ2-1, with D unclear. The CDR3 has 14 amino acids. Trimming took off 3 bases at V and 0 bases at J, with 6 bases between the two ends. Germline CDR1 and CDR2: KGHSH and LQKENI. CDR3 sequence: CASSPQSSYNEQFF. Written as DNA, the CDR3 is TGTGCCAGCTCACCTCAGAGCTCCTACAATGAGCAGTTCTTC.

This clone came up a few times. The gene calls are TRBV15 and TRBJ1-3; no clear D. The CDR3 contains 13 residues. V lost 6 bases and J 3 bases, leaving 9 bases between the germline ends. Germline V gene sequence: CDR1 LNHNV, CDR2 YYDKDF (reference sequence). The CDR3 DNA sequence: TGTGCCACCAGGGGCGGTGGTGGAAACACCATATATTTT. It encodes CATRGGGGNTIYF. Filled out from reference TRBV15 and TRBJ1-3, the complete variable domain reads DAMVIQNPRYQVTQFGKPVTLSCSQTLNHNVMYWYQQKSSQAPKLLFHYYDKDFNNEADTPDNFQSRRPNTSFCFLDIRSPGLGDTAMYLCATRGGGGNTIYFGEGSWLTVV.

V usage is TRBV7-2 and J usage is TRBJ2-3; 8 bases align to TRBD1. Trimming cost V 5 bases and J 0 bases; bases outside gene matches: 4. CDR3 length equals 15 residues. Germline V gene lookup returns CDR1 SGHTA and CDR2 FQGNSA. The CDR3 coding sequence is TGTGCCAGCAGCCCCCGGACAGGGAGCACAGATACGCAGTATTTT. This sequence encodes CASSPRTGSTDTQYF.

A few counts support this clone. This chain uses TRBV27 with TRBJ2-3, with 7 bases identical to TRBD2. The CDR3 extends over 14 amino acids. Germline V gene data show CDR1 as MNHEY and CDR2 as SMNVEV (reference sequence). The J segment lost 0 bases and the V segment lost 5 bases, leaving 2 bases of the junction unmatched. CDR3 sequence reads: CASSRSGSTDTQYF. The CDR3, as DNA: TGTGCCAGCAGTCGTAGCGGGAGCACAGATACGCAGTATTTT.

There are a few counts of this clone. The chain uses TRBV7-9 and TRBJ1-5; no firm D call. Trimming shortened V by 5 bases and J by 7 bases, and 9 bases separated the two germline ends. Germline CDR1 and CDR2: SEHNR and FQNEAQ (reference sequence). The CDR3 runs 12 residues. CDR3: CASSLGQQPQHF. In DNA, the CDR3 is TGTGCCAGCAGCCTAGGCCAGCAGCCCCAGCATTTT.

V usage is TRBV4-2 and J usage is TRBJ1-5, with D unclear. The germline V gene has CDR1 LGHNA and CDR2 YNFKEQ. V lost 4 bases and J 4 bases, leaving 8 bases between the germline ends. CDR3 length: 13 amino acids. The CDR3 loop is CASSLEVNQPQHF. CDR3 nucleotides: TGTGCCAGCAGCCTAGAGGTTAATCAGCCCCAGCATTTT.

This chain connects TRBV7-9 to TRBJ2-7; 8 bases agree with TRBD1. Germline values: CDR1 SEHNR, CDR2 FQNEAQ (reference sequence). V shed 3 bases and J 6 bases; nucleotides not matched to a gene: 1. This CDR3 comprises 12 residues. The CDR3: CASSFGQGEQYF. CDR3 in DNA: TGTGCCAGCAGCTTTGGACAGGGCGAGCAGTACTTC.

V gene TRBV7-8 combines with J gene TRBJ2-3, with D uncertain. Germline CDR1 and CDR2: SGHVS and FQNEAQ. CDR3 length: 13 residues. V was clipped by 2 bases and J by 3 bases, with 6 bases between them. The chain's CDR3 is CASSLIRTDTQYF. The CDR3 coding sequence is TGTGCCAGCAGCTTAATCAGGACAGATACGCAGTATTTT.

The rearrangement joins TRBV7-9 to TRBJ2-5, with 7 nucleotides matching TRBD1. Germline V gives CDR1 SEHNR, CDR2 FQNEAQ (reference sequence). V shed 6 bases and J 2 bases; nucleotides not matched to a gene: 9. The CDR3 loop spans 15 amino acids. The CDR3 sequence: CASSLYRDRQETQYF. Written as DNA, the CDR3 is TGTGCCAGCAGTTTATACAGGGACAGACAAGAGACCCAGTACTTC.

The rearrangement joins TRBV6-1 to TRBJ2-7, with D possibly matching TRBD1 (6 bases). V was shortened by 4 bases and J by 4 bases, with 14 bases between the two germline ends. The CDR3 loop spans 14 amino acids. Germline CDR1 reads MNHNS; CDR2 reads SASEGT. In DNA form, the CDR3 reads TGTGCCAGCAGTGTCAACAGGGCAGAGTACGAGCAGTACGTC. Amino acids: CASSVNRAEYEQYV.

This clone has a handful of counts. This chain's CDR3 is CASSPAREQFF. The CDR3 DNA reads as TGTGCCAGCTCACCCGCGCGGGAGCAGTTCTTC. The chain is built from TRBV18 and TRBJ2-1; no definite D call. Germline V gives CDR1 KGHSH, CDR2 LQKENI. This CDR3 comprises 11 residues. V lost 3 bases to trimming and J lost 10 bases, with 7 bases between them. The full variable domain, with the rest looked up from reference TRBV18 and TRBJ2-1, is NAGVMQNPRHLVRRRGQEARLRCSPMKGHSHVYWYRQLPEEGLKFMVYLQKENIIDESGMPKERFSAEFPKEGPSILRIQQVVRGDSAAYFCASSPAREQFFGPGTRLTVL.

V gene TRBV28 combines with J gene TRBJ2-7; D is unresolved. Between the trimmed V and J ends, which lost 6 bases and 6 bases, there was a span of 9 bases. From germline, CDR1 is MDHEN and CDR2 SYDVKM. The CDR3 is 11 amino acids. CDR3 loop: CASRADGEQYF. CDR3 nucleotide sequence: TGTGCCAGCAGGGCGGATGGCGAGCAGTACTTC. Full variable domain (remainder filled in from reference TRBV28 and TRBJ2-7): DVKVTQSSRYLVKRTGEKVFLECVQDMDHENMFWYRQDPGLGLRLIYFSYDVKMKEKGDIPEGYSVSREKKERFSLILESASTNQTSMYLCASRADGEQYFGPGTRLTVT.